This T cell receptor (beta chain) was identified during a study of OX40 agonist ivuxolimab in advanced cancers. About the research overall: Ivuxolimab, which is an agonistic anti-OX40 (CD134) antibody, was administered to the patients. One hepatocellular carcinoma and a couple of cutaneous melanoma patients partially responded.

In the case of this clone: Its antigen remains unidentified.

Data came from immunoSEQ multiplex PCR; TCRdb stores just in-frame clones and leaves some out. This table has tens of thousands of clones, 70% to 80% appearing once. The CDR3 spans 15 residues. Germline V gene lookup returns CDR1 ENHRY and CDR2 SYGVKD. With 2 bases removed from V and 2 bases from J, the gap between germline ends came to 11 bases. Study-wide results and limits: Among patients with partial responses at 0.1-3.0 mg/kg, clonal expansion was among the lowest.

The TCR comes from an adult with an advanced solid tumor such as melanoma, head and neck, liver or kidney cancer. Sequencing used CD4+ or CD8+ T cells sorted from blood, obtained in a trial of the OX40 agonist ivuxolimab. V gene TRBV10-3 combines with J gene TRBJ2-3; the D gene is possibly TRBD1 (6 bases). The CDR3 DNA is TGTGCCATCAGTGAGCTCCAGGGGTTCACAGATACGCAGTATTTT. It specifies CAISELQGFTDTQYF.